This is a list of T cell receptor beta chains from one sample in a study of identical twins. TCRdb recomputed calls from the 5' RACE reads with MiXCR, one row per CDR3 protein. The sample lists about 570,000 distinct CDR3 sequences, nearly 10% occurring once. These sequences were also reported in another study, on yellow fever vaccine responses in identical twins.

The specimen was PBMCs. The source is a young woman in good health. Both conserved end residues are part of each CDR3. Fields, in order: V gene, J gene, CDR3 protein.

TRBV24-1	TRBJ2-2	CATSDFSGPGELFF
TRBV14	TRBJ2-2	CASSQKFTRTANTGELFF
TRBV27	TRBJ1-2	CASSVGQGYYGYTF
TRBV12-3/TRBV12-4	TRBJ2-5	CASSLGFGAGRGCTQYF
TRBV4-1	TRBJ2-3	CASSQALAGSTDTQYF
TRBV20-1	TRBJ2-7	CSARRPSVASSYEQYF
TRBV7-9	TRBJ2-1	CASSLGRLRGRNGYEQFF
TRBV14	TRBJ2-3	CASSRGWTDTQYF
TRBV6-5	TRBJ2-1	CASREDVEQFF
TRBV11-2	TRBJ2-7	CASSFGFSYEQYF
TRBV29-1	TRBJ1-2	CSVGRDSGYGYTF
TRBV28	TRBJ2-7	CASSSFGRVAGEQYF
TRBV12-3/TRBV12-4	TRBJ2-1	CASSLRQGAGNNEQFF
TRBV7-9	TRBJ2-7	CASSLGGESYEQYF
TRBV12-3/TRBV12-4	TRBJ2-1	CASSLGGEHFF
TRBV5-1	TRBJ1-5	CASSLGDSPNQPQHF
TRBV19	TRBJ2-3	CASKAISSTDTQYF
TRBV20-1	TRBJ2-5	CSALRQGPETQYF
TRBV10-3	TRBJ2-2	CAISDLRPNTGELFF
TRBV4-1	TRBJ2-5	CASSQVLAGAQETQYF
TRBV7-9	TRBJ2-1	CASSSKYNEQFF
TRBV24-1	TRBJ2-3	CATSAATQGGTDTQYF
TRBV27	TRBJ1-5	CASSLRAGVGQPQHF
TRBV5-1	TRBJ2-3	CASSLDLDLQYF
TRBV4-2	TRBJ2-5	CASSQRSGGETQYF
TRBV20-1	TRBJ2-3	CSATTDITDTQYF
TRBV7-9	TRBJ2-1	CASSRRDSWGDEQFF
TRBV11-2	TRBJ2-7	CASSLGPWDRVPYEQYF
TRBV29-1	TRBJ2-5	CSVKKTGPGLAGEGETQYF
TRBV5-1	TRBJ2-1	CATNFGDRDINEQFF
TRBV6-1	TRBJ1-2	CASSPGQGAHYGYTF
TRBV7-9	TRBJ2-4	CAGAGDPKNIQYF
TRBV20-1	TRBJ2-5	CSARGGTSGVETQYF
TRBV6-4	TRBJ2-1	CASSDGSGGSDNEQFF
TRBV4-3	TRBJ2-3	CASSPAGLAGGYTDTQYF
TRBV12-3/TRBV12-4	TRBJ2-2	CASSSSAGELFF
TRBV6-5	TRBJ2-7	CASSFLAPYEQYF
TRBV6-4	TRBJ2-1	CATMTSGGYNEQFF
TRBV12-3/TRBV12-4	TRBJ2-2	CASSWGQGADGELFF
TRBV7-9	TRBJ2-5	CASYQLAGGPQTQYF
TRBV20-1	TRBJ1-2	CSARPTGEHYGYTF